The 7 T cell receptor beta chains given below trace back to one sample, sequenced in a study of blood T cell repertoires in COVID-19. Libraries were prepared by immunoSEQ multiplex PCR; TCRdb keeps only in-frame clonotypes and omits some of them. The sample has around 250,000 clones; around 86% are singletons. Sequenced material: peripheral blood. The receptors derive from a woman in her seventies with active or convalescent COVID-19.

This clone appeared a single time. The rearrangement links TRBV2 to TRBJ2-7, with D tentatively TRBD2 (6 bases). The ends were cut back, 8 bases at V and 1 base at J, with 18 bases in the middle. Germline V CDR1 and CDR2: SNHLY, FYNNEI. The CDR3 covers 15 residues. In nucleotides, the CDR3 is TGTGCCAGCCTTCTTTCCGGGACTCCATCCTACGAGCAGTACTTC. Protein sequence: CASLLSGTPSYEQYF.

CDR3 coding DNA: TGTGCCAGCAGTGGGGAGGGTAACTATGGCTACACCTTC. Its translation is CASSGEGNYGYTF. The chain links TRBV2 to TRBJ1-2; D is uncertain. Trimming took 4 bases from V and 1 from J, leaving 7 bases between them. This CDR3 contains 13 residues. Germline assignment: CDR1 SNHLY and CDR2 FYNNEI.

The rearrangement joins TRBV29-1 to TRBJ1-1; D may be TRBD1 (5 bases). Germline V gene sequence: CDR1 SQVTM, CDR2 ANQGSEA. This CDR3 contains 14 residues. Deletions cut 7 bases from V and 4 bases from J, with 19 bases between. CDR3 loop: CSAPAGWGGTEAFF. CDR3 in DNA: TGCAGCGCCCCCGCAGGTTGGGGGGGCACTGAAGCTTTCTTT. Full variable domain (remainder filled in from reference TRBV29-1 and TRBJ1-1): SAVISQKPSRDICQRGTSLTIQCQVDSQVTMMFWYRQQPGQSLTLIATANQGSEATYESGFVIDKFPISRPNLTFSTLTVSNMSPEDSSIYLCSAPAGWGGTEAFFGQGTRLTVV.

The CDR3 coding sequence is TGTGCCACCAGTGACGCAGGGACAGCAAAACAAGAGACCCAGTACTTC. Its protein is CATSDAGTAKQETQYF. The V gene is TRBV24-1, the J gene TRBJ2-5; TRBD1 matches at 7 bases. Germline values: CDR1 KGHDR, CDR2 SFDVKD. V lost 4 bases and J lost 2; bases outside the gene matches: 9. The CDR3 covers 16 residues.

V and J are TRBV6-2 or TRBV6-3 and TRBJ2-3; perhaps TRBD2 as D (7 bases). The CDR3 covers 16 residues. Germline V gene sequence: CDR1 MNHEY, CDR2 SVGEGT. The V end was cut by 4 bases, the J end by 3 bases, with 17 bases between. The CDR3: CASSSVGGGRTDTQYF. DNA of the CDR3: TGTGCCAGCAGTTCTGTAGGGGGGGGCCGTACAGATACGCAGTATTTT.

This clone appeared once. The chain employs TRBV6-4 and TRBJ1-6; the D is unclear. Trimming shortened V by 0 bases and J by 7 bases, and 7 bases separated the two germline ends. The germline V gene has CDR1 MRHNA and CDR2 SNTAGT. The CDR3 consists of 14 residues. DNA of the CDR3: TGTGCCAGCAGTGACTCAGCCCCCAATTCACCCCTCCACTTT. Translating it yields CASSDSAPNSPLHF.

The chain's CDR3 is CASVSGLQGHNYGYTF. The CDR3 DNA reads TGTGCCAGCGTTTCCGGCCTGCAGGGGCACAACTATGGCTACACCTTC. The chain combines TRBV25-1 with TRBJ1-2; TRBD1 might be the D (6 bases). V gave up 8 bases and J gave up 2 bases, with 21 bases separating them. In germline, CDR1 is MGHDK, CDR2 SYGVNS. The CDR3 length is 16 residues.